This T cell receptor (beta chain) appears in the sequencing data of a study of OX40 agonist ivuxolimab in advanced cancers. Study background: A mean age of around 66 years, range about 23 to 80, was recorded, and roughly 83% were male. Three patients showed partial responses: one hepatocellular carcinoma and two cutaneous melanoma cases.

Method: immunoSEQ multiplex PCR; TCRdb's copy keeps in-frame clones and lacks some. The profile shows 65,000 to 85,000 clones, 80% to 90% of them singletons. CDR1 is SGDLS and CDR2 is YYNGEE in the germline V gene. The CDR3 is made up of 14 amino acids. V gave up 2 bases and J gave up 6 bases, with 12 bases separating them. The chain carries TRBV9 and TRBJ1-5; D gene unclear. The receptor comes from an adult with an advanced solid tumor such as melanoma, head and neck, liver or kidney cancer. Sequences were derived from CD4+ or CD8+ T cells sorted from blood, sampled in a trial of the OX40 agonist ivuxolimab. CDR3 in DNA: TGTGCCAGCAGCGTGGGAATTAGCTCTCAGCCCCAGCATTTT. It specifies CASSVGISSQPQHF.